One and the same sample provided the 32 T cell receptor beta chains below, sequenced in a study of shared clonotypes between healthy human individuals. Naive CD8 cells, CD45RO-negative and positively selected for CCR7, excluded terminally differentiated effector memory CD45RA+ cells. Clones were sequenced by immunoSEQ multiplex PCR, and TCRdb holds only the in-frame ones, with some missing. The sample includes roughly 1,800,000 clones, about 95% of them seen just once. Sequenced sample: naive CD8+ T cells sorted from blood. These receptors were taken from a young man in good health.

The count of this clone is one. This chain connects TRBV6-1 to TRBJ2-7; D is perhaps TRBD1 (5 bases). The V and J ends lost 8 bases and 3 bases respectively, with 11 bases between them. This CDR3 has 12 amino acids. The germline V gene encodes CDR1 MNHNS and CDR2 SASEGT. This CDR3 reads CASLGLDYEQYF. CDR3 in DNA: TGTGCCAGCTTGGGGCTGGACTACGAGCAGTACTTC.

J is TRBJ2-3 and V is TRBV5-1, with D perhaps TRBD1 (6 bases). CDR3 length equals 19 residues. Germline assignment: CDR1 SGHRS and CDR2 YFSETQ. V dropped 2 bases and J dropped 2 bases, with 24 bases sitting between them. The CDR3: CASSFRDIGLRTPTDTQYF. Written as DNA, the CDR3 is TGCGCCAGCAGCTTCCGGGACATTGGTCTAAGAACGCCCACAGATACGCAGTATTTT.

The chain recombines TRBV2 with TRBJ2-1; D gene ambiguous. CDR3 length: 11 residues. Trimming cost V 0 bases and J 15 bases, with 9 bases left between them. CDR1 and CDR2 (germline): SNHLY, FYNNEI. The CDR3 DNA reads as TGTGCCAGCAGTGAAGCTCCCCTTTGGTTCTTC. This sequence encodes CASSEAPLWFF.

V gene TRBV30 combines with J gene TRBJ2-7; 13 bases are shared with TRBD2. CDR1 is GTSNPN and CDR2 is SVGIG in the germline V gene (reference sequence). Germline trimming cut 4 bases from V and 6 bases from J; bases unmatched to any gene: 6. The CDR3 covers 14 residues. The CDR3 nucleotides are TGTGCCTGGACCGGACTAGCGGGAGTGGCCGAGCAGTACTTC. Encoded protein: CAWTGLAGVAEQYF.

Comments on this clone: This specimen includes other DNA sequences encoding the same CDR3. In DNA form, the CDR3 reads TGTGCCAGCAGCTTAGTAGGACAGGGCCTCTACGAGCAGTACTTC. It yields the protein CASSLVGQGLYEQYF. The V call is TRBV7-9, the J call TRBJ2-7; the match to TRBD1 covers 8 bases. The CDR3 contains 15 residues. Germline V gene sequence: CDR1 SEHNR, CDR2 FQNEAQ (reference sequence). The ends lost 1 base at V and 3 bases at J; junction bases unmatched: 5.

DNA of the CDR3: TGTGCCAGCAGCCTTATAGGGGACTCCTACGAGCAGTACTTC. Translating it yields CASSLIGDSYEQYF. This chain connects TRBV11-2 to TRBJ2-7, with D perhaps TRBD1 (5 bases). Germline V gene sequence: CDR1 SGHAT, CDR2 FQNNGV. The CDR3 totals 14 residues. Trimming took 5 bases from V and 0 from J, leaving 11 bases between them.

The chain links TRBV7-9 to TRBJ2-7, with TRBD1 matching over 9 bases. With V trimmed by 5 bases and J by 5 bases, 10 bases remained unmatched. Looked up from germline, CDR1 is SEHNR and CDR2 is FQNEAQ (reference sequence). There are 15 residues in the CDR3. The CDR3: CASSPRTGEGNEQYF. The CDR3 DNA follows: TGTGCCAGCAGCCCGCGGACAGGGGAAGGTAACGAGCAGTACTTC.

The chain has TRBV29-1 and TRBJ2-7, with a tentative D call TRBD2 (7 bases). The CDR3 is made up of 13 amino acids. Trimming stripped 6 bases from V and 0 bases from J, with 12 bases between. The germline gives CDR1 SQVTM, CDR2 ANQGSEA. The CDR3 protein is CSVIAGASYEQYF. The CDR3 nucleotides read TGCAGCGTCATTGCGGGGGCCTCCTACGAGCAGTACTTC.

The chain joins TRBV7-9 to TRBJ2-3; the D is unclear. CDR1 and CDR2 (germline): SEHNR, FQNEAQ (reference sequence). There are 13 residues in the CDR3. V was pared by 0 bases and J by 7 bases, with 8 bases between. The CDR3 sequence is CASSLAPDYTQYF. The CDR3 DNA is TGTGCCAGCAGCTTAGCCCCGGATTATACGCAGTATTTT.

The chain has TRBV27 and TRBJ2-1; no clear D. CDR3 length: 12 residues. The germline CDR1 and CDR2 sequences are MNHEY and SMNVEV (reference sequence). V was trimmed by 4 bases and J by 10 bases, leaving 11 bases between them. The CDR3 loop is CASSSIHWEQFF. The CDR3 DNA follows: TGTGCCAGCAGTTCCATCCATTGGGAGCAGTTCTTC.

This chain links TRBV7-8 with TRBJ2-1; tentatively, D is TRBD1 (6 bases). The germline gives CDR1 SGHVS, CDR2 FQNEAQ. The length of the CDR3 is 15 residues. V was cut by 6 bases and J by 0 bases, with 12 bases left in between. The CDR3 coding sequence is TGTGCCAGCAGTCAGACAGGAGGCTCCTACAATGAGCAGTTCTTC. Translating it yields CASSQTGGSYNEQFF.

The chain has TRBV4-1 and TRBJ2-7; 7 nucleotides match TRBD1. J gave up 1 base and V 7 bases, and 10 bases lay outside the gene matches. The CDR3 extends over 15 amino acids. CDR1 MGHRA and CDR2 YSYEKL come from the germline V gene. This CDR3 is CASTPDRSPSYEQYF. The CDR3 DNA follows: TGCGCCAGCACTCCGGACAGGTCGCCTTCCTACGAGCAGTACTTC.

This clone was recorded only once. The V gene is TRBV4-1, the J gene TRBJ1-1, with a weak D call TRBD1 (5 bases). The V and J ends lost 1 base and 0 bases respectively, with 15 bases between them. Germline V gene lookup returns CDR1 MGHRA and CDR2 YSYEKL. CDR3 length: 17 amino acids. The CDR3 protein is CASSQGGPAQLNTEAFF. Written as DNA, the CDR3 is TGCGCCAGCAGCCAAGGGGGCCCGGCACAGTTGAACACTGAAGCTTTCTTT.

A remark on this clone: This same CDR3 is encoded by further DNA sequences in the sample. The chain joins TRBV19 to TRBJ1-6, with D unresolved. Per germline, CDR1 LNHDA and CDR2 SQIVND (reference sequence). V was clipped by 1 base and J by 7 bases, with 5 bases between them. This CDR3 spans 13 amino acids. Here the CDR3 DNA reads TGTGCCAGTAGTATAGCGGAGAATTCACCCCTCCACTTT. It codes for CASSIAENSPLHF. The entire variable domain, with the rest obtained from reference TRBV19 and TRBJ1-6, is as follows: DGGITQSPKYLFRKEGQNVTLSCEQNLNHDAMYWYRQDPGQGLRLIYYSQIVNDFQKGDIAEGYSVSREKKESFPLTVTSAQKNPTAFYLCASSIAENSPLHFGNGTRLTVT.

For the CDR3, the DNA is TGTGCCACCGGCGACCGTAGCTCTGGAAACACCATATATTTT. As protein: CATGDRSSGNTIYF. The chain has TRBV28 and TRBJ1-3, with D unresolved. Trimming stripped 10 bases from V and 0 bases from J, with 13 bases between. The CDR3 runs 14 residues. CDR1 MDHEN and CDR2 SYDVKM come from the germline V gene.

This chain uses TRBV5-6 with TRBJ2-7, with D possibly being TRBD1 (6 bases). This CDR3 contains 15 residues. Trimming removed 0 bases from V and 3 bases from J, with 13 bases in between. Germline CDR1 and CDR2: SGHDT and YYEEEE. This chain's CDR3 is CASSLASTGYYEQYF. The CDR3 DNA reads as TGTGCCAGCAGCTTGGCCTCTACAGGGTACTACGAGCAGTACTTC.

The chain has TRBV6-5 and TRBJ2-7; no clear D gene. Per germline, CDR1 MNHEY and CDR2 SVGAGI. The CDR3 runs to 13 residues. Trimming stripped 0 bases from V and 5 bases from J, with 8 bases between. The CDR3 sequence is CASSYSYRNEQYF. CDR3 nucleotides: TGTGCCAGCAGTTACTCGTACAGAAACGAGCAGTACTTC.

To note about this clone: In the same sample, other DNA sequences code for this CDR3. The rearrangement links TRBV27 to TRBJ2-7; a possible D gene is TRBD1 (6 bases). The length of the CDR3 is 13 residues. Germline CDR1 and CDR2: MNHEY and SMNVEV (reference sequence). Trimming took 4 bases from V and 2 from J, leaving 9 bases between them. CDR3 loop: CASSYRETYEQYF. CDR3 in DNA: TGTGCCAGCAGTTACAGGGAAACCTACGAGCAGTACTTC.

This sequence joins TRBV19 and TRBJ2-3; tentative D call: TRBD2 (5 bases). V lost 5 bases and J lost 5, with 17 bases in between. CDR1 and CDR2 (germline): LNHDA, SQIVND (reference sequence). This CDR3 spans 15 amino acids. Written as DNA, the CDR3 is TGTGCCAGTAGTCCGGGGAACTTAAGGGTAGATACGCAGTATTTT. Protein product: CASSPGNLRVDTQYF.

This clone was seen a handful of times. V gene TRBV2 combines with J gene TRBJ1-1, with unresolved D. Per germline, CDR1 SNHLY and CDR2 FYNNEI. V lost 2 bases, J lost 0 bases, and 10 bases lay in between. This CDR3 is 15 amino acids long. The CDR3 sequence is CASSENELLNTEAFF. CDR3 in DNA: TGTGCCAGCAGTGAAAACGAGTTATTGAACACTGAAGCTTTCTTT.

The rearrangement links TRBV12-2 to TRBJ2-7; TRBD2, the table's D call, lacks a check against the DNA. TRBV12-2 is tagged as a pseudogene. CDR3 length: 16 residues. CDR3 coding DNA: TGTGCAAGTCGCTTAGCGCGTGTCGCGGAATCCTACGAGCAGTACTTC. Its translation is CASRLARVAESYEQYF.

The V call is TRBV6-1, the J call TRBJ2-5; D unresolved. CDR1 and CDR2 from the germline V gene are MNHNS and SASEGT. The V and J ends lost 0 bases and 3 bases respectively, with 14 bases between them. This CDR3 is built from 16 residues. The CDR3 loop is CASSEANRGKKETQYF. The CDR3 nucleotides are TGTGCCAGCAGTGAAGCGAATAGAGGAAAAAAAGAGACCCAGTACTTC.

The CDR3 region has the DNA TGTGCCAGCAGCGTAGCGGGAGGGTCCCAGTACGAGCAGTACTTC. Translating it yields CASSVAGGSQYEQYF. The gene calls are TRBV9 and TRBJ2-7, with 8 bases matching TRBD2. The CDR3 runs 15 residues. Germline CDR1 reads SGDLS; CDR2 reads YYNGEE. V lost 0 bases, J lost 4 bases, and 6 bases stayed unmatched.

The rearrangement uses TRBV7-9 and TRBJ1-2; 9 bases are shared with TRBD1. The J segment lost 4 bases and the V segment lost 5 bases, leaving 17 bases of the junction unmatched. The CDR3 contains 18 residues. Per germline, CDR1 SEHNR and CDR2 FQNEAQ (reference sequence). The CDR3 coding sequence is TGTGCCAGCAGCCCCAGCCGGGCGGACAGGGGAGGTTTCTATGGCTACACCTTC. Translation gives CASSPSRADRGGFYGYTF.

This clone has just a few counts. The V and J genes are TRBV13 and TRBJ1-1, with TRBD1 identical over 7 bases. V lost 4 bases and J lost 4; bases outside the gene matches: 9. The CDR3 is 15 residues long. CDR1 and CDR2 from the germline V gene are PRHDT and FYEKMQ (reference sequence). CDR3 residues: CASSSTGRVGTEAFF. In DNA, the CDR3 is TGTGCCAGCAGCTCGACAGGGAGGGTAGGCACTGAAGCTTTCTTT.

This clone was seen once. The chain couples TRBV19 to TRBJ1-2, with TRBD1 matching over 9 bases. With 8 bases clipped from V and 6 bases from J, the junction kept 7 bases outside the gene matches. The CDR3 extends over 13 amino acids. The germline CDR1 and CDR2 sequences are LNHDA and SQIVND (reference sequence). CDR3 in amino acids: CASWDREADGYTF. The CDR3 coding sequence is TGTGCCAGTTGGGACAGGGAGGCAGATGGCTACACCTTC.

The gene calls are TRBV10-3 and TRBJ2-2, with D perhaps being TRBD1 or TRBD2 (5 bases each). The CDR3 spans 15 residues. Trimming took off 11 bases at V and 4 bases at J, with 20 bases between the two ends. Per the germline V gene, CDR1 is ENHRY and CDR2 is SYGVKD. CDR3 nucleotides: TGTGCCGCCGGGACCGCCTCCTCGACCACCGGGGAGCTGTTTTTT. Protein: CAAGTASSTTGELFF.

J is TRBJ1-4 and V is TRBV19; D may be TRBD1 (5 bases). The CDR3 has 15 amino acids. Germline values: CDR1 LNHDA, CDR2 SQIVND (reference sequence). V was pared by 5 bases and J by 6 bases, with 16 bases between. CDR3 DNA: TGTGCCAGTAGTGATTCTTGGGGCTCGGATGAAAAACTGTTTTTT. Encoded protein: CASSDSWGSDEKLFF.

Here the CDR3 DNA reads TGTGCCAGCAGTGCGGTCGGCACTGAAGCTTTCTTT. Translation: CASSAVGTEAFF. This chain uses TRBV25-1 with TRBJ1-1; D not resolved. In germline, CDR1 is MGHDK, CDR2 SYGVNS. The CDR3 extends over 12 amino acids. The V end was cut by 4 bases, the J end by 4 bases, with 7 bases between.

The V call is TRBV9, the J call TRBJ1-2; D is possibly TRBD1 (6 bases). The V end lost 0 bases, the J end lost 3 bases, and 9 bases lay between the germline ends. Germline CDR1 is SGDLS and CDR2 is YYNGEE. This CDR3 is built from 14 residues. CDR3 in amino acids: CASSVAQGHYGYTF. CDR3 DNA sequence: TGTGCCAGCAGCGTAGCACAGGGACACTATGGCTACACCTTC.

The J gene is TRBJ2-7, the V gene TRBV11-2; D is uncertain. The CDR3 totals 17 residues. Trimming stripped 0 bases from V and 1 base from J, with 16 bases between. The germline V gene encodes CDR1 SGHAT and CDR2 FQNNGV. CDR3 coding DNA: TGTGCCAGCAGCTTAGAGCCCCCGATTGGTATATCCTACGAGCAGTACTTC. It encodes CASSLEPPIGISYEQYF.

The chain uses TRBV7-5 and TRBJ2-7. TRBV7-5 is a pseudogene segment. The CDR3 totals 16 residues. This CDR3 is CARSTTSRSLTYEQYF. The CDR3 DNA reads as TGTGCCAGAAGCACCACCTCCCGCAGTCTAACCTACGAGCAGTACTTC.